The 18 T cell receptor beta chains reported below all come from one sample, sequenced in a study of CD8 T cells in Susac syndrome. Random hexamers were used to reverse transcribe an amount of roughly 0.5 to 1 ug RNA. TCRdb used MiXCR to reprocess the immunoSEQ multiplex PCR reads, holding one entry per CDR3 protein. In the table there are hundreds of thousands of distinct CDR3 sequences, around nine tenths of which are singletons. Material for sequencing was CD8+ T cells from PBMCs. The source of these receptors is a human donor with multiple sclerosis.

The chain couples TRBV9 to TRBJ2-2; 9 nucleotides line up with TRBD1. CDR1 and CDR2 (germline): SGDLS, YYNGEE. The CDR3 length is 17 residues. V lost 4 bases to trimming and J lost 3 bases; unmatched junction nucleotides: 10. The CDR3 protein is CASSPRGTGSHTGELFF. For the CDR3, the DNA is TGTGCCAGCAGCCCCAGAGGGACAGGGTCCCACACCGGGGAGCTGTTTTTT. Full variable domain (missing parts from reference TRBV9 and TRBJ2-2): DSGVTQTPKHLITATGQRVTLRCSPRSGDLSVYWYQQSLDQGLQFLIQYYNGEERAKGNILERFSAQQFPDLHSELNLSSLELGDSALYFCASSPRGTGSHTGELFFGEGSRLTVL.

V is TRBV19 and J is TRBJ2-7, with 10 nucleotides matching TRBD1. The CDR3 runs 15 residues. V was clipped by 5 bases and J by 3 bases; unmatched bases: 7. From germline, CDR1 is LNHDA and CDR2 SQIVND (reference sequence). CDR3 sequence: CASSATGTGDYEQYF. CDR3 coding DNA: TGTGCCAGTAGTGCCACCGGGACAGGGGACTACGAGCAGTACTTC. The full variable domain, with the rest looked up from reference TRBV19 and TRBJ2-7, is DGGITQSPKYLFRKEGQNVTLSCEQNLNHDAMYWYRQDPGQGLRLIYYSQIVNDFQKGDIAEGYSVSREKKESFPLTVTSAQKNPTAFYLCASSATGTGDYEQYFGPGTRLTVT.

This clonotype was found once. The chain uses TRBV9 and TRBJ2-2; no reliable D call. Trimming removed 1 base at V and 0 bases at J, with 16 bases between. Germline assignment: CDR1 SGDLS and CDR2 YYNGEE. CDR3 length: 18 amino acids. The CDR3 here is CASSVNPLERTNTGELFF. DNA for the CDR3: TGTGCCAGCAGCGTAAACCCCCTGGAGAGGACGAACACCGGGGAGCTGTTTTTT.

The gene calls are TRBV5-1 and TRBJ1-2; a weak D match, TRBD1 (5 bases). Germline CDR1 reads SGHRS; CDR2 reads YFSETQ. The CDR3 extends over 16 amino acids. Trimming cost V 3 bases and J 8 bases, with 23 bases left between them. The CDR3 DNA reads TGCGCCAGCAGCTGGAACTTGCCGGGACCGCCTTCGGGCTACACCTTC. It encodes CASSWNLPGPPSGYTF.

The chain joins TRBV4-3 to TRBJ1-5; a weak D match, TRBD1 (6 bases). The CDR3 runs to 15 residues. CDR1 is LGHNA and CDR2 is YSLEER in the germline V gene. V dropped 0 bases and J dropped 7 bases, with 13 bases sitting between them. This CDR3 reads CASSQDRGRGQPQHF. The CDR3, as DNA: TGCGCCAGCAGCCAAGATCGGGGGCGGGGGCAGCCCCAGCATTTT.

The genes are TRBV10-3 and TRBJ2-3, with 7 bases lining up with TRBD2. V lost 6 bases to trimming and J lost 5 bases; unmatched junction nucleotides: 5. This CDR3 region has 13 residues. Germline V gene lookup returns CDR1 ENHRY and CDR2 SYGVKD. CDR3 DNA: TGTGCCATCAGCTTGGGGGGGAGAGATACGCAGTATTTT. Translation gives CAISLGGRDTQYF.

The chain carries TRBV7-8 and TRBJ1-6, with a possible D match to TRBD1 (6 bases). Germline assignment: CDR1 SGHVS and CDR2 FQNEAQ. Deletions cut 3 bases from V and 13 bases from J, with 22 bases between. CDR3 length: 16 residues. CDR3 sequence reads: CASSLPVAGDLEPLHF. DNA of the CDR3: TGTGCCAGCAGCTTGCCGGTGGCAGGGGATCTGGAGCCCCTCCACTTT.

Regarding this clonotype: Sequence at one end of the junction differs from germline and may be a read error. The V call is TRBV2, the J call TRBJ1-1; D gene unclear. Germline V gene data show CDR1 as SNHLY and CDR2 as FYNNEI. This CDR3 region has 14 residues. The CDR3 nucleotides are TGTGCCAGCACACGACCGGGGTCGAACGCTGAAGCTTTCTTT. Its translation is CASTRPGSNAEAFF.

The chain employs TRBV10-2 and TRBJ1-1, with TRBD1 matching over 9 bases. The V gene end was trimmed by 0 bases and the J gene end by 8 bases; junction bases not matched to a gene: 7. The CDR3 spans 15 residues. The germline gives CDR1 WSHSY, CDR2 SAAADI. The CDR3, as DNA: TGCGCCAGCAGTGAGTCGGGGACAGGGAGGATGGAAGCTTTCTTT. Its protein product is CASSESGTGRMEAFF.

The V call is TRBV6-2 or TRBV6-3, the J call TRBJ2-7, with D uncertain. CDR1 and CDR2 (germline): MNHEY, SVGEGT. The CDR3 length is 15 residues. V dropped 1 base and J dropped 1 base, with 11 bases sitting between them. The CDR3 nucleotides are TGTGCCAGCAGTTACTTCGCAGGACCTTCCTACGAGCAGTACTTC. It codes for CASSYFAGPSYEQYF.

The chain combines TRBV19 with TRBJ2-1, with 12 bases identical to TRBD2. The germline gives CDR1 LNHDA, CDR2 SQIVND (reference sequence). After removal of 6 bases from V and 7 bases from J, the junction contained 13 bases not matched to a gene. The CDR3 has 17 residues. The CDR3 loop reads CASRERASGRARNEQFF. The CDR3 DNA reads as TGTGCCAGTAGGGAAAGGGCTAGCGGGAGGGCCAGGAATGAGCAGTTCTTC.

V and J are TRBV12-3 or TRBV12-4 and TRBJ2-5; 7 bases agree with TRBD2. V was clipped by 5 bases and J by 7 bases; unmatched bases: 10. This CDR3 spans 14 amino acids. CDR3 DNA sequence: TGTGCCAGCAGTGCTTCGGGGGACTATGGGACCCAGTACTTC. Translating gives CASSASGDYGTQYF.

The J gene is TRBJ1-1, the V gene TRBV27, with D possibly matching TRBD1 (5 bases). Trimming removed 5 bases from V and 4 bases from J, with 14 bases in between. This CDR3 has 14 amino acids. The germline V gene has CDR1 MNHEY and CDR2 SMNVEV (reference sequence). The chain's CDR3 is CASSQHPGRTEAFF. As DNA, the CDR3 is TGTGCCAGCAGTCAGCATCCGGGACGCACTGAAGCTTTCTTT.

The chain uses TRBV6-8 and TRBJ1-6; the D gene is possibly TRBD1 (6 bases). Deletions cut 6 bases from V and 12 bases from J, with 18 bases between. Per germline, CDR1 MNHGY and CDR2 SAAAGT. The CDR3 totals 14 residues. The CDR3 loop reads CASRPQGTRGPLHF. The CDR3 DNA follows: TGTGCCAGCAGACCTCAGGGGACACGTGGACCCCTCCACTTT.

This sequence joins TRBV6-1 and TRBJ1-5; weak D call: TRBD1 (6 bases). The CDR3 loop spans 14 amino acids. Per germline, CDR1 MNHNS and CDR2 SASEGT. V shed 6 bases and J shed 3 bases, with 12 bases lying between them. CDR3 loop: CASRETGVNQPQHF. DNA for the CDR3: TGTGCCAGCAGAGAGACAGGCGTCAATCAGCCCCAGCATTTT.

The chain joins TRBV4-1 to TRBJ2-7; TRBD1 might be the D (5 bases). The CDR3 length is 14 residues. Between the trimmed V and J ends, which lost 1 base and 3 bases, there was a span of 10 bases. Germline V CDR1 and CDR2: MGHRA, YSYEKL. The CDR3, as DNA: TGCGCCAGCAGCCAAGTCTCAGGGAACTACGAGCAGTACTTC. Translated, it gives CASSQVSGNYEQYF.

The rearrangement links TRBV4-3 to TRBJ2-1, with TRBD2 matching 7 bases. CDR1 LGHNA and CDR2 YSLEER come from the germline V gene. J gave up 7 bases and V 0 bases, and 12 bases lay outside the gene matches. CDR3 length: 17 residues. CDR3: CASSQDRVGLGSNEQFF. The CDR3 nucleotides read TGCGCCAGCAGCCAAGATCGAGTAGGACTAGGTTCTAATGAGCAGTTCTTC.

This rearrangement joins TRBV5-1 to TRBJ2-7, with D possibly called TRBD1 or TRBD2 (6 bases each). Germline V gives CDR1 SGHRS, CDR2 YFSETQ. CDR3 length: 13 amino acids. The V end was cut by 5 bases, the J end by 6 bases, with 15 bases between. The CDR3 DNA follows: TGCGCCAGCAGACCTTCCGGGGGCCTCGAGCAGTACTTC. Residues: CASRPSGGLEQYF.